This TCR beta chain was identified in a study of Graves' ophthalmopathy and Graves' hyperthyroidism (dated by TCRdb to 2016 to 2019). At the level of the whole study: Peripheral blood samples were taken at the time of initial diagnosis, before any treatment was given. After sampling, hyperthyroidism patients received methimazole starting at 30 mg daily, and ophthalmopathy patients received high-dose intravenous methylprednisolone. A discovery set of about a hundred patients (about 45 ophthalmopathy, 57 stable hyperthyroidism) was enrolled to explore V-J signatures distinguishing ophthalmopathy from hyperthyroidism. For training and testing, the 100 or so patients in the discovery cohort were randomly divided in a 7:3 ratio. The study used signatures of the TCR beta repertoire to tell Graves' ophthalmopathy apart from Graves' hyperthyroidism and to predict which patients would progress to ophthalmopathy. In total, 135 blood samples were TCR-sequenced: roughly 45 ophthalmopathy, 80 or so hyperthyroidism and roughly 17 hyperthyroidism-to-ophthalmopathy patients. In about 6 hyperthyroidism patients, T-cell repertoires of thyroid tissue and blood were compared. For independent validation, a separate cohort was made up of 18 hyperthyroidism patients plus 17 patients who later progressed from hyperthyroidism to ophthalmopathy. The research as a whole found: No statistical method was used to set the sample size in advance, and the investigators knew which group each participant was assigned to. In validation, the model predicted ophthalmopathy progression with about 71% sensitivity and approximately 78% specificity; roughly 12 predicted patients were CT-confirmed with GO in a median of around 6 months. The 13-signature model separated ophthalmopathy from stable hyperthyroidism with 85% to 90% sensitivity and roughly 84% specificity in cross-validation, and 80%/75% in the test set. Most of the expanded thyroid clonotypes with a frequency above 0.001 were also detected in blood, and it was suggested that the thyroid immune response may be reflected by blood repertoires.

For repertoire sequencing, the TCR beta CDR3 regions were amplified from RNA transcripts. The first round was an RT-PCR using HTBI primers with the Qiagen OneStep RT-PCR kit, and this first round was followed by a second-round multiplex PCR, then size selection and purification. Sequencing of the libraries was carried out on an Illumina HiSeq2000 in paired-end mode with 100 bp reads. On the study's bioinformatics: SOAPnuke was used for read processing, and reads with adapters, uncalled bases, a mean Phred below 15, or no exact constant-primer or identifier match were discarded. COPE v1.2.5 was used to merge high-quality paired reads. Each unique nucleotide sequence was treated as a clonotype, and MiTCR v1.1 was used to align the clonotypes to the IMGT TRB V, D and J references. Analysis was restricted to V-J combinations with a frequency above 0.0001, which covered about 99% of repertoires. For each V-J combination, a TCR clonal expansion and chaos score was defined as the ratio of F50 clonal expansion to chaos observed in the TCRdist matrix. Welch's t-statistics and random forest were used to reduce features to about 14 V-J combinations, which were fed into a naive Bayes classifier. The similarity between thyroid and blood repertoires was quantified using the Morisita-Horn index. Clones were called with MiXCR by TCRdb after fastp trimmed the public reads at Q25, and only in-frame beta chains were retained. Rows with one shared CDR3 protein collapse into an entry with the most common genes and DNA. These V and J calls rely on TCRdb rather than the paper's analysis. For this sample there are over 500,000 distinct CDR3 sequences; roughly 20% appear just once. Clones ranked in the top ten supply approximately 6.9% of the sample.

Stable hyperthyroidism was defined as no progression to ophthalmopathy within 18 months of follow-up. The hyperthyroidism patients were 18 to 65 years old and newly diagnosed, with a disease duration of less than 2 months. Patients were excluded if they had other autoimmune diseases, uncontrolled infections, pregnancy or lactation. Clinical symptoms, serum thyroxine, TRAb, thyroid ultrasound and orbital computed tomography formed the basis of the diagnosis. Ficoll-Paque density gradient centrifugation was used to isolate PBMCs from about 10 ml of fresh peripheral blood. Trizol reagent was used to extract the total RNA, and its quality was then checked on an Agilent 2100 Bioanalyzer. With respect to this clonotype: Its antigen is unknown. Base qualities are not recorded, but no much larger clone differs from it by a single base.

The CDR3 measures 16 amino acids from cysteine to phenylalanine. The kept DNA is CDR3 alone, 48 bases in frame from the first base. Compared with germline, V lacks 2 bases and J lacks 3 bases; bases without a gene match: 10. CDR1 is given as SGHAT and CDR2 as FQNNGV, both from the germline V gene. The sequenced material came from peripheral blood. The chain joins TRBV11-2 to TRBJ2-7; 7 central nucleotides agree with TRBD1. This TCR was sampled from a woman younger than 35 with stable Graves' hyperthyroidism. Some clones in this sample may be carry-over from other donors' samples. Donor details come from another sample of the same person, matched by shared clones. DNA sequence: TGTGCCAGCAGCTTAAGACCCGGGACAGACATCTACGAGCAGTACTTC. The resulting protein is CASSLRPGTDIYEQYF.